Sequencing of this T cell receptor beta chain was carried out in a study of monozygotic twins with inflammatory bowel disease. TCRdb re-called the 5' RACE reads, yielding one record per CDR3 amino acid sequence without DNA. The sample totals around 200,000 distinct CDR3 sequences. Study-level findings and limits: With others, IBD patients shared fewer clonotypes than healthy twins did, especially with disease activity.

CDR1 is SGHRS and CDR2 is YFSETQ in the germline V gene. The CDR3 extends over 16 amino acids. On this clonotype itself: Its antigen remains unknown.

Sequences were obtained from blood. The receptor's source is a human donor with ulcerative colitis or Crohn's disease, or a healthy co-twin of an affected twin (not recorded which). This rearrangement joins TRBV5-1 to TRBJ2-3; the D call from TCRdb, TRBD2, cannot be confirmed without DNA. CDR3 amino acids: CASSGRAGGPQDTQYF.